This TCR beta chain was observed in a study of tumor-infiltrating lymphocytes in localized non-small cell lung cancer (TCRdb year 2021). General notes on the study: Patients whose samples were collected after neoadjuvant chemotherapy, as well as both smokers and never-smokers and several histologies, were included in the cohort. Resected tumor tissue and uninvolved lung tissue described as non-adjacent to the tumor were contributed by each patient, with both tissues obtained from the same patient. Flow cytometry, multiplex immunofluorescence, RNA-seq, exome sequencing and proteomics were applied to the same patients as TCR sequencing, which was one of several integrated assays. The overall ICON cohort comprised 150 surgical patients with localized non-small cell lung cancer whose tumors were resected. The paired tumor versus uninvolved lung comparison of immunoSEQ T-cell fraction included 55 patients.

TCR sequencing with the immunoSEQ assay provided the T-cell fraction in tumor and uninvolved lung tissue. The published analysis was carried out like this. For survival analysis, patients were divided into high (upper tertile) and low (lower two tertiles) T-cell fraction groups, which were compared by log-rank test. Paired tumor versus uninvolved lung differences in T-cell fraction were tested with a signed-rank test. Not all clones reach the TCRdb copy of this immuneACCESS table, which keeps in-frame sequences only. Checked studies attribute under half of the gap to unresolved V genes and leave the rest unexplained. V, J and clone size derive from that table, while D and trimming were established from the DNA sequence. In all, the sample holds about 18,000 clones, and roughly three quarters of those were seen once. In total, the top ten clones hold approximately 5% of the sample. In its sample, this clone was seen once. Its antigen remains undetermined. Qualities for individual bases were not recorded, and no much larger clone is one base off.

Enrollment in ICON was initiated in the first half of 2016, and the last patient was enrolled in the second half of 2018. Fresh tumor and matched uninvolved tissue for in-depth immune analyses, including TCR sequencing, were collected from a subcohort of fewer than 95 patients. TCR sequencing was performed on DNA isolated from bulk tissue, without cell sorting. Overall study outcomes, separate from this receptor: Consistent with immunofluorescence CD3 counts, TCRbeta sequencing supported greater T cell infiltration in tumors than in uninvolved lung tissue. Different pieces of the same tissue were used for different assays, so technical variation could not be separated from intratumor heterogeneity. Tumor T-cell fraction from TCR sequencing was not associated with recurrence-free survival (p = 0.61). TCR-derived T-cell fraction did not differ between the flow cytometry-defined immunotypes IM1 (good prognosis) and IM2 (poor prognosis). Assay coverage differed among patients according to how much tissue was available, so only a subset of the cohort had TCR sequencing.

The material sequenced was lung tumor tissue. The sequence derives from a human donor with non-small cell lung cancer.

The CDR3 protein sequence reads: CASSLWDSSGNTIYF. The nucleotide sequence is given as TGTGCCAGCAGTTTATGGGACAGCTCTGGAAACACCATATATTTT. In this chain, TRBV28 is recombined with TRBJ1-3, with a weak D call of TRBD1 (6 bases match). CDR1 is given as MDHEN and CDR2 as SYDVKM, both from the germline V gene. Measured from the cysteine to the phenylalanine, the CDR3 is 15 residues long. The retained sequence is limited to the CDR3, 45 bases, with the frame set at the first base. At the junction V is shortened by 0 bases and J by 0 bases, with 6 bases in between.